This T cell receptor (beta chain) is drawn from a study of cytomegalovirus exposure and HLA in healthy donors. Germline-derived CDR1 and CDR2 are SGHDT and YYEEEE. Trimming took 2 bases from V and 2 from J, leaving 8 bases between them. This CDR3 has 13 residues. The method was immunoSEQ multiplex PCR; TCRdb's version includes in-frame clones alone and lacks a portion of them. The sample consists of around 120,000 clones, 70% to 90% of them appearing once. The V gene is TRBV5-6, the J gene TRBJ2-7; D not resolved. Sequencing was done on a sample of PBMCs. The TCR originated in a woman between 18 and 29 years old in good health and CMV-seronegative. CDR3 sequence (DNA): TGTGCCAGCAGCTTTGACTCTCCCTACGAGCAGTACTTC. This sequence encodes CASSFDSPYEQYF.